This TCR beta chain is from a study of human T cells and chemical hapten exposure. The time point here: patch test 3, about 24 weeks after DPC sensitization. Treatment noted: therapeutic diphenylcyclopropenone sensitization with weekly scalp DPC. Sample donors consisted of patients with alopecia, aged 18 to 70 years, who were suitable for DPC. Notes on this clonotype: No antigen is known for it.

TCRdb reprocessed the RACE reads via MiXCR and lists one record per CDR3 protein. The sample has roughly 100,000 distinct CDR3 sequences; less than 40% are singletons. Whole-study results and caveats: PT1 expanded TCR numbers tracked positively with patch test score.

Per the germline V gene, CDR1 is WSHSY and CDR2 is SAAADI. This CDR3 spans 11 amino acids. The V and J ends lost 4 bases and 2 bases respectively, with 2 bases between them. The starting material was whole blood, obtained in connection with sensitization to the hapten diphenylcyclopropenone (DPC). The genes are TRBV10-2 and TRBJ2-5; no definite D call. This TCR was recovered from a man aged 40-50 years with alopecia areata. Some clones in this sample may be carry-over from other donors' samples. CDR3 protein: CASSAQETQYF. The DNA of the CDR3 is TGCGCCAGCAGTGCTCAAGAGACCCAGTACTTC.